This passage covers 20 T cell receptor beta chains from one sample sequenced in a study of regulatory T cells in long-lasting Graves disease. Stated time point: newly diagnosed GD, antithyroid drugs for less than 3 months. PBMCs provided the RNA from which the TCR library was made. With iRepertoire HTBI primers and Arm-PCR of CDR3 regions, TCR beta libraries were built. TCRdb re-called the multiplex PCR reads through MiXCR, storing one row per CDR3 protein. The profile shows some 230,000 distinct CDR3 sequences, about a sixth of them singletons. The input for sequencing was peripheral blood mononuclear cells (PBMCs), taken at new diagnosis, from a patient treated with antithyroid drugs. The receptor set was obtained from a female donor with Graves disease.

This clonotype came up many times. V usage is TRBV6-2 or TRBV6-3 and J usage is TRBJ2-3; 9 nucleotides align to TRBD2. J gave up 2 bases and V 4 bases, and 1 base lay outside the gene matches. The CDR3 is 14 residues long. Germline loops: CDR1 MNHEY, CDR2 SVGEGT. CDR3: CASSSSGTTDTQYF. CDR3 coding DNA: TGTGCCAGCAGTTCTAGCGGGACCACAGATACGCAGTATTTT.

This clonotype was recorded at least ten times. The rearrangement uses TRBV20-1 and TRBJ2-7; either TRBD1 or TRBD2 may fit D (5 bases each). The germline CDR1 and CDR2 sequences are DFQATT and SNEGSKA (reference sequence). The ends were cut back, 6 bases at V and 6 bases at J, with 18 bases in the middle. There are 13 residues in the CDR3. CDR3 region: CSAPRDPLGEQYF. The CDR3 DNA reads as TGCAGTGCGCCCCGGGACCCCCTGGGCGAGCAGTACTTC.

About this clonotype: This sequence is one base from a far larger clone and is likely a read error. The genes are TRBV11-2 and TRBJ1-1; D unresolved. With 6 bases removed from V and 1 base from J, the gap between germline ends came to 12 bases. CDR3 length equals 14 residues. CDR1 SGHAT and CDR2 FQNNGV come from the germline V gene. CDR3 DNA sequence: TGTGCCAGCAGAGGCCGGGGTAAGAACACTGAAGCTTTCTTT. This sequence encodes CASRGRGKNTEAFF.

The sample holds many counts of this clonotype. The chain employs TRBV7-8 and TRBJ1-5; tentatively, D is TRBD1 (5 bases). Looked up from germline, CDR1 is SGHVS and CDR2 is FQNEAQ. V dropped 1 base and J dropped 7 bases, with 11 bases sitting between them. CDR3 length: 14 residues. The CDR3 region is CASSLDRMDQPQHF. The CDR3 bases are TGTGCCAGCAGCTTAGACAGGATGGACCAGCCCCAGCATTTT.

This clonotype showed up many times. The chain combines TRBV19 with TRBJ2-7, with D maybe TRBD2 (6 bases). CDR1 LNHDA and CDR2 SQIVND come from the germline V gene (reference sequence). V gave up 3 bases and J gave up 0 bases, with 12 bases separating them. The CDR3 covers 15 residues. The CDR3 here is CASSMSGTASYEQYF. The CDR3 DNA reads TGTGCCAGTAGTATGTCCGGGACTGCCTCCTACGAGCAGTACTTC.

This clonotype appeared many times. In DNA form, the CDR3 reads TGTGCCAGTATCCGACGGGGCGGGAGCAGCACAGATACGCAGTATTTT. Protein sequence: CASIRRGGSSTDTQYF. The rearrangement joins TRBV19 to TRBJ2-3; 7 positions match TRBD2. The germline V gene has CDR1 LNHDA and CDR2 SQIVND (reference sequence). The length of the CDR3 is 16 residues. J lost 0 bases, V lost 7 bases, and 10 bases had no gene match.

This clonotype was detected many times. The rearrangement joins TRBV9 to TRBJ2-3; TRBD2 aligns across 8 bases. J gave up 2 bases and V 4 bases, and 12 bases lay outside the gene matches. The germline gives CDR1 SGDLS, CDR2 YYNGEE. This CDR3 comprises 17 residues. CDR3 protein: CASSLTIGGRHTDTQYF. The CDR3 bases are TGTGCCAGCAGCCTCACCATAGGCGGGAGGCACACAGATACGCAGTATTTT.

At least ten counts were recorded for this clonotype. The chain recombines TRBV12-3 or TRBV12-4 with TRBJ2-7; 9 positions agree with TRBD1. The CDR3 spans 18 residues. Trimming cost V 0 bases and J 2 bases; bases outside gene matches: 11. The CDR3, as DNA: TGTGCCAGCAGTTTAGCGCTCATCACAGGGGGCATCCCCTACGAGCAGTACTTC. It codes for CASSLALITGGIPYEQYF.

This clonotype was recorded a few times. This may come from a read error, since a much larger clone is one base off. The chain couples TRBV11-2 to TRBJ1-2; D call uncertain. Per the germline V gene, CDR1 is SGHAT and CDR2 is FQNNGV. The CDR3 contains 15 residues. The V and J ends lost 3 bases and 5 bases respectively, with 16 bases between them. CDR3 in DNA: TGTGCCAGCAGCTTCGTCCCCCGGGCTGAGTATGGCTACACCTTC. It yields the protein CASSFVPRAEYGYTF.

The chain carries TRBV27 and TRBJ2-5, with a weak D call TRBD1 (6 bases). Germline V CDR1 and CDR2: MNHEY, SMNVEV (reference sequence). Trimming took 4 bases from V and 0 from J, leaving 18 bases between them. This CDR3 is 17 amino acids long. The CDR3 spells CASSSGTTSTYQETQYF. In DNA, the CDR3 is TGTGCCAGCAGTTCTGGGACAACCTCTACTTACCAAGAGACCCAGTACTTC.

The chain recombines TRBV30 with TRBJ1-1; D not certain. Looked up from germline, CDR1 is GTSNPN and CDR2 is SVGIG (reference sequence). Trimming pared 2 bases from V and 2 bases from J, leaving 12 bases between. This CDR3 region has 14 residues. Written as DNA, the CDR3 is TGTGCCTGGAGTACCGGCCGAATAAACACTGAAGCTTTCTTT. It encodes CAWSTGRINTEAFF.

The CDR3 DNA sequence: TGTGCCAGCAGTTTATCCCCGATCGCCTTGGCGGAAAAGGGCGTCTACGAGCAGTACTTC. Amino acid sequence: CASSLSPIALAEKGVYEQYF. The chain couples TRBV27 to TRBJ2-7; D gene ambiguous. Trimming took 0 bases from V and 3 from J, leaving 27 bases between them. CDR1 MNHEY and CDR2 SMNVEV come from the germline V gene (reference sequence). This CDR3 has 20 amino acids.

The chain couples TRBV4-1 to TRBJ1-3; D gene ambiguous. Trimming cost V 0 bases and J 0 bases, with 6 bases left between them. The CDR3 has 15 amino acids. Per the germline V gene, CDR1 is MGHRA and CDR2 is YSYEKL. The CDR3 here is CASSQDYASGNTIYF. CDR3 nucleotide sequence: TGCGCCAGCAGCCAAGATTACGCCTCTGGAAACACCATATATTTT.

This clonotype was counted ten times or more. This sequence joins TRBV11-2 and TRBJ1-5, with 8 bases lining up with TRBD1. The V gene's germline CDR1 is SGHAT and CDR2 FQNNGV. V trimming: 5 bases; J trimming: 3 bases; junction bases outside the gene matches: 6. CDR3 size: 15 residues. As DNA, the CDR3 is TGTGCCAGCAGCAAGGACAGGGTGTCCAATCAGCCCCAGCATTTT. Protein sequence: CASSKDRVSNQPQHF.

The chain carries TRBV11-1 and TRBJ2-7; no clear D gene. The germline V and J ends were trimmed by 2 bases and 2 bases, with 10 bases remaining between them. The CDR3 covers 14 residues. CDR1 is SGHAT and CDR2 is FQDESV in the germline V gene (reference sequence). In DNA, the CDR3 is TGTGCCAGCAGCTTACGTACCCCCGCCTACGAGCAGTACTTC. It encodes CASSLRTPAYEQYF. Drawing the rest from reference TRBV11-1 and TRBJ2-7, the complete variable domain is EAEVAQSPRYKITEKSQAVAFWCDPISGHATLYWYRQILGQGPELLVQFQDESVVDDSQLPKDRFSAERLKGVDSTLKIQPAELGDSAMYLCASSLRTPAYEQYFGPGTRLTVT.

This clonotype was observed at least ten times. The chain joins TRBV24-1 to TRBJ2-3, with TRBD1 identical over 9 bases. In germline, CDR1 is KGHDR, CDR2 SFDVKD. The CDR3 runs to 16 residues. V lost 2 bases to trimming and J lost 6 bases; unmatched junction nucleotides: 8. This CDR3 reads CATSDWKDRGLDTQYF. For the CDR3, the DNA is TGTGCCACCAGTGATTGGAAGGACAGGGGACTGGATACGCAGTATTTT.

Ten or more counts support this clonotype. As DNA, the CDR3 is TGTGCCAGCAGCTTAGTTACGGGGAAGCACGAGCAGTACTTC. It encodes CASSLVTGKHEQYF. The chain has TRBV11-2 and TRBJ2-7, with D possibly being TRBD2 (5 bases). Per germline, CDR1 SGHAT and CDR2 FQNNGV. Deletions cut 1 base from V and 5 bases from J, with 12 bases between. The CDR3 spans 14 residues.

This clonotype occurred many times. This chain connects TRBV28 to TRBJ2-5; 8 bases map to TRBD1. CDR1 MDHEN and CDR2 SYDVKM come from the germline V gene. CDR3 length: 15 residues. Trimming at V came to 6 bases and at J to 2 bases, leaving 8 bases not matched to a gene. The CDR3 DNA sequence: TGTGCCAGCAGCTTCGGACAGGGCATTCAAGAGACCCAGTACTTC. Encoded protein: CASSFGQGIQETQYF.

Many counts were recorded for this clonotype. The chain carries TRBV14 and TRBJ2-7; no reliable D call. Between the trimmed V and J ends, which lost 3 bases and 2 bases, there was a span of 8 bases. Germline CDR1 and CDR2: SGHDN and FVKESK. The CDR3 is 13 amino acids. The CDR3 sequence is CASSHLSTYEQYF. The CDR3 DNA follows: TGTGCCAGCAGCCACCTCAGCACCTACGAGCAGTACTTC.

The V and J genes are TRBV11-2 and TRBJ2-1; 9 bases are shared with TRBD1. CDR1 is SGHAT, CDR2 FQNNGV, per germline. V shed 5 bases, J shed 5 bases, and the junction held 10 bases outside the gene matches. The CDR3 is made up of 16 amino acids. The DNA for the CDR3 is TGTGCCAGCAGCCCGCCCCCCGGGACAGGGCACAATGAGCAGTTCTTC. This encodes CASSPPPGTGHNEQFF. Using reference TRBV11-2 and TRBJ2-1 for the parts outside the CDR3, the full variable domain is EAGVAQSPRYKIIEKRQSVAFWCNPISGHATLYWYQQILGQGPKLLIQFQNNGVVDDSQLPKDRFSAERLKGVDSTLKIQPAKLEDSAVYLCASSPPPGTGHNEQFFGPGTRLTVL.